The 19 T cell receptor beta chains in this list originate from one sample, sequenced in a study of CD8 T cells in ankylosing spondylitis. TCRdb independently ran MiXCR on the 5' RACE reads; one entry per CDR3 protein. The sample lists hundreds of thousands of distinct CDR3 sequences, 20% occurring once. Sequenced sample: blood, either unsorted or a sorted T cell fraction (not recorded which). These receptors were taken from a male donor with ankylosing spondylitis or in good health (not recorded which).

Here the CDR3 reads CASSLSGSVNQPQHF. CDR3 sequence (DNA): TGTGCCAGCAGTTTATCAGGGAGCGTTAATCAGCCCCAGCATTTT. This rearrangement joins TRBV12-3 or TRBV12-4 to TRBJ1-5; tentatively, D is TRBD1 (5 bases). The CDR3 length is 15 residues. Trimming stripped 2 bases from V and 4 bases from J, with 12 bases between.

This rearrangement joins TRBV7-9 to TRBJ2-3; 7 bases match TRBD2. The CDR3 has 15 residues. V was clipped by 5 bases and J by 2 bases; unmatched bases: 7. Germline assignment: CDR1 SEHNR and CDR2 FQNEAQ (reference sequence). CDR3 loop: CASSPGTINTDTQYF. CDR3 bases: TGTGCCAGCAGCCCCGGGACTATTAACACAGATACGCAGTATTTT.

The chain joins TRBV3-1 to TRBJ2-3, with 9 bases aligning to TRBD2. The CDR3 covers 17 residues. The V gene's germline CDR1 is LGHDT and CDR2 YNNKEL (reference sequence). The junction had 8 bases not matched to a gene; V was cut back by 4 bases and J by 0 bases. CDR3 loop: CASSPLAGRSSTDTQYF. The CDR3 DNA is TGTGCCAGCAGCCCCCTAGCGGGGCGATCTAGCACAGATACGCAGTATTTT.

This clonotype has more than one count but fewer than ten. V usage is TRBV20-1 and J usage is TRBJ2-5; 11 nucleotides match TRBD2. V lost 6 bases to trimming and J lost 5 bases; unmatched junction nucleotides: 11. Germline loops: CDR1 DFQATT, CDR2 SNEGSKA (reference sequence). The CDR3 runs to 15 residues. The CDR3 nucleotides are TGCAGTGCCCGGGCTAGCGGGGGGCCGTCGGAGACCCAGTACTTC. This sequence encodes CSARASGGPSETQYF.

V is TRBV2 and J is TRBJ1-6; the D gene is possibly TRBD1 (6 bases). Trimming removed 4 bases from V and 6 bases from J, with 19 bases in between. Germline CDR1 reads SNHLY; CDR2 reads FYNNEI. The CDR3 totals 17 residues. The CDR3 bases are TGTGCCAGCAGTGCCCTATTTGGGTTAGGGGGTAATTCACCCCTCCACTTT. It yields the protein CASSALFGLGGNSPLHF.

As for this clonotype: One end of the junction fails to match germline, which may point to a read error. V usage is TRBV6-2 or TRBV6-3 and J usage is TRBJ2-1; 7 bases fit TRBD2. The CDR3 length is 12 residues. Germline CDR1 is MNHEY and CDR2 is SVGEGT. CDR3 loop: CASSNRGDEQFF. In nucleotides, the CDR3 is TGTGCCAGCAGTAACCGGGGGGATGAGCAATTCTTC.

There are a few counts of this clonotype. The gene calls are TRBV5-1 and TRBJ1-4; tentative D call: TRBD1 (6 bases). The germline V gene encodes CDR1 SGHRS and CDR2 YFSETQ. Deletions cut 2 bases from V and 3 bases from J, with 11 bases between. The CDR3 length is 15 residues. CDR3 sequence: CASSFGPGANEKLFF. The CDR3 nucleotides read TGCGCCAGCAGCTTTGGGCCAGGGGCTAATGAAAAACTGTTTTTT.

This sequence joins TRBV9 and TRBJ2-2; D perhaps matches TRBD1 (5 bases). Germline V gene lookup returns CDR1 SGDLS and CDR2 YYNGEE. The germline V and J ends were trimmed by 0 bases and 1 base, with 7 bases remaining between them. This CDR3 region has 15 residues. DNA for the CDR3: TGTGCCAGCAGCGTAGGGGGCTGGAACACCGGGGAGCTGTTTTTT. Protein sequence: CASSVGGWNTGELFF.

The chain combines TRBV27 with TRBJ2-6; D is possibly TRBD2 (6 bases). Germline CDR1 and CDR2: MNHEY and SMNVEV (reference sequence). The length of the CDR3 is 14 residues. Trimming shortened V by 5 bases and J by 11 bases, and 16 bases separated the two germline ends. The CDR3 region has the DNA TGTGCCAGCAGTCAACCGGGACTGCGAGACGTCCTGACTTTC. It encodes CASSQPGLRDVLTF.

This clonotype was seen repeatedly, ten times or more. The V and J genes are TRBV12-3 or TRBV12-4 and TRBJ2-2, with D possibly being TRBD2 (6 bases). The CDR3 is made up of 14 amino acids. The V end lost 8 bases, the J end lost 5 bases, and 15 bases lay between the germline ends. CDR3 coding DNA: TGTGCCAGCGTAGCGTCTGGGAGGACCGGGGAGCTGTTTTTT. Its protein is CASVASGRTGELFF.

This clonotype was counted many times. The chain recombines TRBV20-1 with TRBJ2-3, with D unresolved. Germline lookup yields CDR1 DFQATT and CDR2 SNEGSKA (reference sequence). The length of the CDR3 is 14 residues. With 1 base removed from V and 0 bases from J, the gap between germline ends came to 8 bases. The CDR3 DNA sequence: TGCAGTGCTAGAGGCGAGACTAGCACAGATACGCAGTATTTT. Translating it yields CSARGETSTDTQYF.

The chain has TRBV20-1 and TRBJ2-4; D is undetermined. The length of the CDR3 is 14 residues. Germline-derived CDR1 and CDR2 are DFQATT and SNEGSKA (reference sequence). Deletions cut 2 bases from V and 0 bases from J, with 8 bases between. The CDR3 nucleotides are TGCAGTGCTAGAAGGGTCTTAGCCAAAAACATTCAGTACTTC. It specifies CSARRVLAKNIQYF.

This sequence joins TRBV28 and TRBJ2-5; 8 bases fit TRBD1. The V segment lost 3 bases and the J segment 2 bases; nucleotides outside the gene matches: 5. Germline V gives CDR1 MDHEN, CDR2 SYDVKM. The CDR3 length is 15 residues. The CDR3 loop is CASSFRGLGQETQYF. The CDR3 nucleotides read TGTGCCAGCAGTTTCAGGGGGCTGGGGCAAGAGACCCAGTACTTC.

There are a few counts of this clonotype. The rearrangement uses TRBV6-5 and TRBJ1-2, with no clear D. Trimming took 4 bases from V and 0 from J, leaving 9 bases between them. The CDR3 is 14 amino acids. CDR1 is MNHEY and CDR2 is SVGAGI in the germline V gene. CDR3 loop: CASSLIGANYGYTF. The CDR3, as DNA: TGTGCCAGCAGTTTAATAGGAGCTAACTATGGCTACACCTTC.

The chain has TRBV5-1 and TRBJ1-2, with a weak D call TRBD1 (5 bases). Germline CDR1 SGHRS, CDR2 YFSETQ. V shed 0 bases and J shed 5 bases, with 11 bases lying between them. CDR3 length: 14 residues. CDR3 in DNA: TGCGCCAGCAGCTTGGAGGGACCGGAGTATGGCTACACCTTC. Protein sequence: CASSLEGPEYGYTF.

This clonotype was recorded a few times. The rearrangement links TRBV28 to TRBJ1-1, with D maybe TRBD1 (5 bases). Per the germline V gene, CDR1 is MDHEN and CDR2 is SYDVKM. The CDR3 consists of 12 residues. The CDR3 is CAANRGGGEAFF. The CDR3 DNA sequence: TGTGCTGCCAATCGGGGGGGTGGTGAAGCTTTCTTT.

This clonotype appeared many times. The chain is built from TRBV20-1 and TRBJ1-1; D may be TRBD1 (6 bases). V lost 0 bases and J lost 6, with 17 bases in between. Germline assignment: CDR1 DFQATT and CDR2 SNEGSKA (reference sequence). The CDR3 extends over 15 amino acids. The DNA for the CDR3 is TGCAGTGCTAGAGATAGGGCAGGGGATCTACCTGAAGCTTTCTTT. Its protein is CSARDRAGDLPEAFF.

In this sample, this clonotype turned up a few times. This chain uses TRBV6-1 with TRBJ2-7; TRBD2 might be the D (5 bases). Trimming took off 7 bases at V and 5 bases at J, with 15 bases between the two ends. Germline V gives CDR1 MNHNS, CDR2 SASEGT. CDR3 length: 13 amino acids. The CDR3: CASTEGWGNEQYV. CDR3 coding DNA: TGTGCCAGCACCGAGGGTTGGGGAAACGAGCAGTACGTC.

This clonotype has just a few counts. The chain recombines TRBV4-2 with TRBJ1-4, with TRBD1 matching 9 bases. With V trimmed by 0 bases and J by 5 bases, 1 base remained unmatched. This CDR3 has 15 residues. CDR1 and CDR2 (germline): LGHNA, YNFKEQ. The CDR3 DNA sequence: TGTGCCAGCAGCCAAGAAACAGGGGGCAATGAAAAACTGTTTTTT. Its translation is CASSQETGGNEKLFF.